Below are 14 T cell receptor beta chains sequenced from a single sample in a study of blood T cell repertoires in COVID-19. Data came from immunoSEQ multiplex PCR; TCRdb stores just in-frame clones and leaves some out. The data show around 220,000 clones, about four fifths seen once. The sequenced sample was peripheral blood. All receptors derive from a woman at least 80 years old with acute or convalescent COVID-19.

This chain uses TRBV18 with TRBJ1-1, with D possibly TRBD1 on 6 matching bases. CDR3 length: 15 residues. Germline assignment: CDR1 KGHSH and CDR2 LQKENI. Trimming cost V 1 base and J 2 bases, with 11 bases left between them. The CDR3 DNA reads TGTGCCAGCTCACCACGGGCAGGGGTAAACACTGAAGCTTTCTTT. Its protein is CASSPRAGVNTEAFF.

The chain has TRBV18 and TRBJ2-7; a possible D gene is TRBD1 (5 bases). V shed 8 bases and J shed 3 bases, with 20 bases lying between them. CDR1 and CDR2 from the germline V gene are KGHSH and LQKENI. This CDR3 has 15 residues. CDR3 sequence reads: CASTINPGSDYEQYF. For the CDR3, the DNA is TGTGCCAGCACCATAAACCCAGGGTCTGACTACGAGCAGTACTTC.

The chain is built from TRBV7-8 and TRBJ2-7, with TRBD2 matching 11 bases. The CDR3 has 15 amino acids. V lost 5 bases, J lost 5 bases, and 8 bases stayed unmatched. The germline CDR1 and CDR2 sequences are SGHVS and FQNEAQ. The CDR3 DNA reads TGTGCCAGCAGCCAACCACTAGCGGGAGTAAACGAGCAGTACTTC. Its translation is CASSQPLAGVNEQYF.

This clone was counted once. The chain carries TRBV6-5 and TRBJ1-6, with unresolved D. Per the germline V gene, CDR1 is MNHEY and CDR2 is SVGAGI. V dropped 4 bases and J dropped 4 bases, with 14 bases sitting between them. The CDR3 sequence is 16 residues long. The CDR3 loop reads CASSSGFWRYNSPLHF. CDR3 nucleotide sequence: TGTGCCAGCAGTTCTGGTTTTTGGCGGTATAATTCACCCCTCCACTTT.

This clone was observed once. This chain uses TRBV18 with TRBJ1-4; D not certain. In germline, CDR1 is KGHSH, CDR2 LQKENI. Trimming pared 1 base from V and 8 bases from J, leaving 14 bases between. This CDR3 has 15 amino acids. Written as DNA, the CDR3 is TGTGCCAGCTCACCACAGAAGCGACCGGGGGAAAAACTGTTTTTT. Translated: CASSPQKRPGEKLFF.

CDR3 nucleotide sequence: TGTGCCCGGGGGGGATACTACACCTTC. Protein product: CARGGYYTF. The J gene is TRBJ1-2, the V gene TRBV19; D might be TRBD1 (5 bases). The germline V gene encodes CDR1 LNHDA and CDR2 SQIVND (reference sequence). The CDR3 is 9 residues long. Trimming pared 11 bases from V and 10 bases from J, leaving 11 bases between. The entire variable domain, with the rest obtained from reference TRBV19 and TRBJ1-2, is as follows: DGGITQSPKYLFRKEGQNVTLSCEQNLNHDAMYWYRQDPGQGLRLIYYSQIVNDFQKGDIAEGYSVSREKKESFPLTVTSAQKNPTAFYLCARGGYYTFGSGTRLTVV.

This clone has more than one count but fewer than ten. CDR3 sequence: CASRWDRLEGTEAFF. In DNA form, the CDR3 reads TGTGCCAGCAGGTGGGACAGACTAGAAGGCACTGAAGCTTTCTTT. The chain carries TRBV5-6 and TRBJ1-1; 7 nucleotides align to TRBD1. Looked up from germline, CDR1 is SGHDT and CDR2 is YYEEEE. V was clipped by 5 bases and J by 4 bases; unmatched bases: 11. This CDR3 has 15 amino acids.

This chain uses TRBV9 with TRBJ2-2; the D gene is possibly TRBD1 (6 bases). This CDR3 has 15 residues. Trimming left V 4 bases short and J 6 bases short, with 16 bases between. In germline, CDR1 is SGDLS, CDR2 YYNGEE. CDR3 sequence reads: CASSLSGGQAGELFF. As DNA, the CDR3 is TGTGCCAGCAGCCTCTCTGGGGGCCAGGCCGGGGAGCTGTTTTTT. Full variable domain (missing parts from reference TRBV9 and TRBJ2-2): DSGVTQTPKHLITATGQRVTLRCSPRSGDLSVYWYQQSLDQGLQFLIQYYNGEERAKGNILERFSAQQFPDLHSELNLSSLELGDSALYFCASSLSGGQAGELFFGEGSRLTVL.

This clone was seen only once. The chain is built from TRBV25-1 and TRBJ2-7, with 8 positions matching TRBD1. Germline V gene data show CDR1 as MGHDK and CDR2 as SYGVNS. The junction had 6 bases not matched to a gene; V was cut back by 3 bases and J by 2 bases. This CDR3 comprises 15 residues. CDR3 protein: CASSDSGTGTYEQYF. The DNA of the CDR3 is TGTGCCAGCAGTGATTCCGGGACAGGAACCTACGAGCAGTACTTC.

Only a few counts were recorded for this clone. The J gene is TRBJ2-7, the V gene TRBV28; no reliable D call. The CDR3 loop spans 13 amino acids. V lost 3 bases and J 2 bases, leaving 8 bases between the germline ends. Per the germline V gene, CDR1 is MDHEN and CDR2 is SYDVKM. Here the CDR3 reads CASSFGPTYEQYF. DNA for the CDR3: TGTGCCAGCAGTTTTGGGCCAACCTACGAGCAGTACTTC.

At least ten counts were recorded for this clone. The V and J genes are TRBV6-5 and TRBJ1-6, with TRBD1 matching 9 bases. Trimming removed 7 bases from V and 7 bases from J; junction bases left unmatched: 8. Germline CDR1 reads MNHEY; CDR2 reads SVGAGI. The CDR3 consists of 15 residues. CDR3 residues: CASTLGTGTNSPLHF. Written as DNA, the CDR3 is TGTGCCAGCACCCTAGGGACAGGGACCAATTCACCCCTCCACTTT.

The V and J genes are TRBV5-1 and TRBJ2-5; TRBD2 matches at 10 bases. CDR3 length: 17 residues. Germline CDR1 reads SGHRS; CDR2 reads YFSETQ. V was pared by 0 bases and J by 1 base, with 6 bases of the junction left unmatched. The CDR3 reads CASSLEPAGGPQETQYF. The CDR3 nucleotides read TGCGCCAGCAGCTTGGAGCCAGCGGGAGGGCCCCAAGAGACCCAGTACTTC.

This chain links TRBV14 with TRBJ2-2; tentative D call: TRBD1 (6 bases). Per germline, CDR1 SGHDN and CDR2 FVKESK. The CDR3 loop spans 15 amino acids. The germline V and J ends were trimmed by 0 bases and 4 bases, with 9 bases remaining between them. Here the CDR3 reads CASSQDFRGTGELFF. CDR3 nucleotide sequence: TGTGCCAGCAGCCAAGACTTCAGGGGCACCGGGGAGCTGTTTTTT.

V and J are TRBV4-3 and TRBJ1-1; maybe TRBD1 (5 bases). The CDR3 contains 16 residues. Germline CDR1 reads LGHNA; CDR2 reads YSLEER. V shed 1 base and J shed 0 bases, with 12 bases lying between them. The CDR3 bases are TGCGCCAGCAGCCAAGCAACAACAGGTTTGAACACTGAAGCTTTCTTT. It codes for CASSQATTGLNTEAFF.